This T cell receptor beta chain emerged from a study of blood T cell repertoires in COVID-19. Looking at the study overall: Samples of COVID-19 (acute and convalescent) were obtained from the United States, Italy and Spain. PBMCs, B-cell-depleted T cells, or T cells provided the cDNA or gDNA that made up the material.

In the authors' workflow: For nucleated cells, counts were estimated from reference gene primer amplification. Profiled with immunoSEQ multiplex PCR; TCRdb holds only in-frame clones, not every one. V and J calls and clone size are as listed in that table; D and trimming were resolved from the DNA. The sample lists 150,000 to 200,000 clones; about 81% were seen once. The germline gives CDR1 SGHTA, CDR2 FQGNSA. V was pared by 1 base and J by 2 bases, with 9 bases between. The CDR3 runs 14 residues. The clonotype was recovered from an elderly woman with acute or convalescent COVID-19. The sample comprised peripheral blood. This chain uses TRBV7-2 with TRBJ2-7; D is possibly TRBD1 (5 bases). CDR3 loop: CASSLELGPYEQYF. In DNA form, the CDR3 reads TGTGCCAGCAGCTTAGAACTGGGGCCCTACGAGCAGTACTTC.